These 9 T cell receptor beta chains were sequenced from one sample in a study of cytomegalovirus exposure and HLA in healthy donors. Primers included in the PCR were 60 Vbeta and 13 Jbeta primers. Libraries were prepared by immunoSEQ multiplex PCR; TCRdb keeps only in-frame clonotypes and omits some of them. The data contain roughly 230,000 clones, around 90% of them singletons. The sample comprised PBMCs. The origin of the receptors is a girl aged 2-10 years in good health and CMV-seronegative.

The chain joins TRBV29-1 to TRBJ2-3; 8 bases match TRBD2. Per the germline V gene, CDR1 is SQVTM and CDR2 is ANQGSEA. V trimming: 6 bases; J trimming: 4 bases; junction bases outside the gene matches: 12. The CDR3 loop spans 15 amino acids. CDR3 coding DNA: TGCAGCGTCACCCTCCGGGGGGGCGTCGCAGATACGCAGTATTTT. The encoded protein is CSVTLRGGVADTQYF.

The rearrangement uses TRBV7-8 and TRBJ2-1; the match to TRBD2 covers 8 bases. The CDR3 has 16 amino acids. Germline values: CDR1 SGHVS, CDR2 FQNEAQ. J was trimmed by 2 bases and V by 6 bases; bases with no gene match: 9. CDR3 amino acids: CASRVGSSGAYNEQFF. CDR3 bases: TGTGCCAGCAGAGTGGGAAGTAGCGGGGCCTACAATGAGCAGTTCTTC.

This clone was observed once. For the CDR3, the DNA is TGTGCCAGCAGCCGGGTCCAGATGAACACTGAAGCTTTCTTT. It specifies CASSRVQMNTEAFF. The rearrangement joins TRBV28 to TRBJ1-1; D is ambiguous. CDR1 and CDR2 from the germline V gene are MDHEN and SYDVKM. The CDR3 consists of 14 residues. V was clipped by 6 bases and J by 0 bases, with 11 bases between them.

The V and J genes are TRBV7-8 and TRBJ2-1; 9 bases map to TRBD1. The junction had 6 bases not matched to a gene; V was cut back by 2 bases and J by 4 bases. This CDR3 contains 16 residues. Germline values: CDR1 SGHVS, CDR2 FQNEAQ. The CDR3 here is CASSLPRTGAYNEQFF. The CDR3, as DNA: TGTGCCAGCAGCTTACCCCGGACAGGGGCTTACAATGAGCAGTTCTTC.

This chain joins TRBV19 and TRBJ2-1, with D possibly being TRBD2 (6 bases). V shed 3 bases and J shed 10 bases, with 10 bases lying between them. The CDR3 length is 12 residues. Looked up from germline, CDR1 is LNHDA and CDR2 is SQIVND (reference sequence). The CDR3, as DNA: TGTGCCAGTAGTATGGAGGGATTCGAGCAGTTCTTC. It is translated as CASSMEGFEQFF.

As to this clone: A junction end diverges from the germline sequence, so it may reflect a read error. The V call is TRBV6-6, the J call TRBJ1-5; D possibly corresponds to TRBD1 (5 bases). CDR3 length: 13 residues. CDR1 is MNHNY, CDR2 SVGAGI, per germline (reference sequence). In DNA form, the CDR3 reads TGTGCCAGCAGTCAGGGTCCGAATCTGCCCCAGCATTTT. Its translation: CASSQGPNLPQHF.

In the case of this clone: The junction differs from germline at one of its ends, possibly a read error. The rearrangement uses TRBV7-9 and TRBJ1-2; 7 nucleotides line up with TRBD1. CDR3 length: 13 residues. Germline CDR1 reads SEHNR; CDR2 reads FQNEAQ (reference sequence). CDR3 residues: CSSSSGQYYGYTF. CDR3 nucleotides: TGTTCCAGCAGCTCGGGACAGTACTATGGCTACACCTTC.

The chain couples TRBV6-5 to TRBJ1-2; D ambiguous. The CDR3 is made up of 15 amino acids. Per germline, CDR1 MNHEY and CDR2 SVGAGI. Trimming took off 2 bases at V and 7 bases at J, with 17 bases between the two ends. CDR3 DNA sequence: TGTGCCAGCAGTTACGATAGCGGCAGAGTATTTGGCTACACCTTC. Translating gives CASSYDSGRVFGYTF.

This clone was seen once. The chain links TRBV15 to TRBJ2-7; the D gene is possibly TRBD1 (6 bases). Germline V lookup: CDR1 LNHNV, CDR2 YYDKDF (reference sequence). Trimming stripped 1 base from V and 2 bases from J, with 9 bases between. This CDR3 region has 14 residues. CDR3 sequence reads: CATSRAGQTYEQYF. The CDR3 nucleotides are TGTGCCACCAGCAGAGCTGGACAGACCTACGAGCAGTACTTC.